The clone carrying this T cell receptor (beta chain) was recorded once. The antigen remains unidentified. The record originates from a study of radiation and T cells in renal cell carcinoma. Study context: Nephrectomy followed 15 Gy stereotactic body radiation by 4 weeks. Findings of the study overall: Top tumor clonotypes rose in blood 2 weeks post-radiation, then contracted.

The CDR3 extends over 17 amino acids. TCRdb's copy holds only in-frame clones and misses some; the assay was immunoSEQ multiplex PCR. The top ten hold 20% to 25% of the sample, which has some 150,000 clones, approximately 82% seen once. The time point was: baseline pretreatment blood. The sample's treatment: 15 Gy SBRT to primary tumor, nephrectomy 4 weeks later. Blood was sampled at baseline, 2 weeks and 4 weeks after SBRT. Clear cell pathology was present in this patient's renal cell carcinoma. The specimen comprised blood, sampled from a patient whose treatment included radiotherapy and nephrectomy. J is TRBJ2-2 and V is TRBV21-1; no check of the table's D call, TRBD2, against the DNA was made. TRBV21-1 represents a pseudogene. This receptor was identified in a woman in her 50s with renal cell carcinoma. The CDR3 sequence is CASSKVSGRTDTGELFF. The CDR3 DNA reads as TGTGCCAGCAGCAAAGTCAGCGGGAGGACCGACACCGGGGAGCTGTTTTTT.